This TCR beta chain was identified during a study of vaccination effects on CD4 cells after COVID-19 (dated by TCRdb to 2021 to 2024). Context from the whole study: Two doses of either the BNT162b2 or the mRNA-1273 mRNA SARS-CoV-2 vaccine were administered to participants. SARS-CoV-2 spike-specific CD4+ TCR repertoires from before and after mRNA vaccination were compared in COVID-19 convalescent patients and in infection-naive vaccine recipients. Altogether, around eleven COVID-19 convalescent patients and a few SARS-CoV-2-naive healthy vaccine recipients made up the full study. Cultures from other donors in the study were sequenced with the Oncomine TCR Beta short-read assay on an Illumina iSeq 100. What the study reported, not specific to this receptor: The study was limited by a small number of convalescent patients and lacked early post-infection timepoints. Marked clonal contraction was observed in both infection-induced and vaccine-induced clones at late post-vaccination timepoints, consistent with waning T cell responses. In healthy vaccine recipients, vaccine-induced clones were almost all SARS-CoV-2 mono-reactive, with only 1 of 255 cross-reactive with common cold coronaviruses.

In the ViraFEST assay, PBMC were stimulated with viral peptide pools, and TCR sequencing was then used to find antigen-specific CD4+ T cell clonotypes based on their expansion. After around 11 days of culture, CD4+ T cells were isolated with the EasySep CD4+ T cell isolation kit. The absence of prior SARS-CoV-2 infection in healthy vaccine recipients was confirmed by negative nucleocapsid antibodies before and after vaccination. Each well held some 1.9 million PBMC cultured in IMDM containing approximately 5% human AB serum, roughly 9.6 IU/ml IL-2 and gentamicin, along with roughly 10 ug/ml peptides. Half of the culture medium was replaced with fresh IL-2-containing medium on days 3 and 7. Each peptide stimulation condition was cultured in triplicate wells unless otherwise noted. Using Ficoll-Paque Plus gradient centrifugation, PBMC were separated from whole blood and then either used fresh or cryopreserved at -140C. Overlapping peptide pools spanned the spike proteins of SARS-CoV-2 and the common cold coronaviruses HCoV-NL63, HCoV-OC43 and HCoV-229E. The QIAamp micro DNA kit was used to extract genomic DNA from the cultured CD4+ T cells.

As concerns this clone: No antigen is known for it. No much larger clonotype is one base removed from it; base qualities were not supplied.

Per the germline V gene (reference sequence), LNHDA is the CDR1 and SQIVND is the CDR2. Compared with germline, V lacks 7 bases and J lacks 6 bases; bases without a gene match: 7. Measured from the cysteine to the phenylalanine, the CDR3 is 15 residues long. CDR3 DNA is the only sequence kept; it has 45 bases, read in frame from the first base. The receptor library was made with the immunoSEQ multiplex PCR assay. DNA from the cultured, isolated CD4+ T cells was subjected to TCR beta CDR3 sequencing. For the original study's pipeline: Non-productive TCR sequences were removed, reads were trimmed to the CDR3 region, and CDR3s of at least 7 amino acids were retained. Antigen-specific clonotypes were identified using the MANAFEST web app by comparison of expansion in peptide wells against reference cultures. To be called positive, a clone needed expansion at FDR<0.05 compared with the reference and with all other wells, an odds ratio greater than 5, and a frequency greater than 0.1% in two replicate wells. Cross-reactive clonotypes were defined as significantly expanded in SARS-CoV-2 spike wells and in at least one common cold coronavirus spike condition. CDR3 similarity was assessed by Levenshtein distance using the stringdist R package, and unrooted trees were constructed with ape in R 3.6.1. This is the immuneACCESS table as TCRdb keeps it, with only in-frame sequences that have V and J called. A part of the clones is gone; compared with another copy, unresolved V genes explain less than half, and the rest is unexplained. V and J calls plus clone size are reproduced from that table; the DNA served to infer D and trimming. The sample records 20,000 to 25,000 clones, approximately 70% of which are singletons. The ten largest clones capture 7.5% to 9.5% of the sample.

The chain is assembled from TRBV19 and TRBJ1-5; 12 bases in the junction line up with TRBD1. The specimen was CD4+ T cells from PBMCs cultured with HCoV-NL63 spike peptides, collected before COVID-19 vaccination. What this sample's cell subset or site label stands for: HCoV-NL63 spike overlapping peptide pool stimulation. This TCR came from a human donor who received a COVID-19 vaccine. The CDR3 region reads CASNTGTGGSQPQHF. The nucleotide sequence is given as TGTGCCAGTAATACCGGGACAGGGGGCTCTCAGCCCCAGCATTTT.